This T cell receptor beta chain derives from a study of blood T cell repertoires in COVID-19 (dated by TCRdb to the early 2020s). Broadly, across the study: Samples from collaborators originated in the United States, Italy and Spain and spanned both the acute and convalescent phases of COVID-19. A freely available public database, intended as a resource for researchers studying the immune response to SARS-CoV-2, is where the repertoires were released. The material from the prospective study consisted of cDNA or gDNA derived from T cells, B-cell-depleted T cells, or PBMCs. Samples were obtained from the ongoing ImmuneRACE study (first 160 participants) and from 950 to 1,500 subjects provided by 6 global collaborators. Deeply sampled blood TCRbeta repertoires from subjects exposed to, actively infected with, or recovered from COVID-19 were included in the dataset. Where HLA class I and class II types were available, the types were taken from metadata supplied by the sample provider, not from assay-based typing. Nearly every sample came with metadata listing a de-identified subject ID, COVID-19 status, age in years and sex.

In the prospective study, participants were about 18 to 100 years old, resided in about two dozen geographic areas of the United States, and were enrolled through a virtual design. In the prospective study, participants were assigned to cohorts based on the clinical history participants reported in a screening survey and a study questionnaire. Recovered participants in ImmuneRACE Cohort 3 were defined as having two consecutive negative NP/OP PCR tests, clearance from a healthcare professional, or resolution of symptoms. Mobile phlebotomists in the prospective study collected whole blood, serum and a nasopharyngeal or oropharyngeal swab from every participant. Prospective study participants could optionally give additional blood draws and questionnaires over an approximately 2-month period. Before DNA extraction, blood samples from the prospective study were shipped at room temperature or frozen.

The immunoSEQ Assay, a bias-controlled multiplex PCR, was used to amplify TCRbeta CDR3 regions from genomic DNA. The source study handled its data this way. The number of nucleated cells in each sample was estimated by amplification of reference gene primers within the assay. To quantify the absolute abundance of each unique TCRbeta CDR3 rearrangement, sequence reads were collapsed and filtered. For each sample, productive Simpson clonality was calculated by taking the square root of Simpson's diversity index across productive rearrangements. Drawn from immuneACCESS, this table holds only the in-frame rearrangements with V and J called that TCRdb kept. Clones are partly lost; checked studies trace under half to an unresolved V gene and leave the rest unexplained. From that table come the V and J calls and clone size; the DNA was used to work out D and trimming. A total of 250,000 or so clones appear in this sample, roughly 80% of them only once. The ten largest clones represent approximately 1.8% of the sample.

With respect to this clone: Its antigen remains unidentified. No clone much larger than this one lies a single base away; base qualities are absent.

Study-wide conclusions, independent of this receptor: Clinical and demographic metadata were provided uncurated, with the amount varying by source and participant.

From the cysteine up to the phenylalanine, the CDR3 has a length of 15 residues. CDR3 DNA only is kept here, 45 bases in frame from base 1. V is trimmed back by 1 base and J by 2 bases, and the junction contains 5 bases that no gene match accounts for. The germline V gene yields LGHNT for CDR1 and FRNRAP for CDR2. The receptor was derived from a man aged 60-69 years who had recovered from COVID-19. What was sequenced was PBMCs or T cells enriched from blood (not recorded which). The chain uses TRBV12-5 and TRBJ2-7, with 7 bases in between that match TRBD2. The nucleotide sequence is TGTGCTAGTGGTTTGGCGCGGGGGACTCCCTACGAGCAGTACTTC. Protein translation: CASGLARGTPYEQYF.